This TCR beta chain was sequenced for a study of blood T cell repertoires in COVID-19. Per germline, CDR1 MNHEY and CDR2 SVGAGI. Deletions cut 1 base from V and 7 bases from J, with 8 bases between. The CDR3 runs 14 residues. Methods used by the authors: Estimation of nucleated cell counts relied on the amplification of reference gene primers. Assay used: immunoSEQ multiplex PCR; TCRdb lists only in-frame clones, some missing. From that table come the V and J calls and clone size; the DNA was used to work out D and trimming. The sample comprises roughly 250,000 clones, around 91% of which are singletons, and less than 2.5% rests with the top ten.

The TCR sequence derives from a woman aged 18-29 years who had recovered from COVID-19. The chain has TRBV6-5 and TRBJ1-6; D possibly corresponds to TRBD1 (5 bases). The source material was PBMCs or T cells enriched from blood (not recorded which). This CDR3 reads CASSYWGENSPLHF. The CDR3 region has the DNA TGTGCCAGCAGTTACTGGGGGGAAAATTCACCCCTCCACTTT.